This T cell receptor (beta chain) was sequenced for a study of blood T cell repertoires in COVID-19. The CDR3 sequence is 15 residues long. V was shortened by 0 bases and J by 2 bases, with 11 bases between the two germline ends. The germline gives CDR1 SGHRS, CDR2 YFSETQ. TCRdb keeps only in-frame clones here, not all; method: immunoSEQ multiplex PCR. The top ten clones hold roughly 7.7% of a sample with more than 45,000 clones, approximately 90% of them seen once. Sequencing was performed on peripheral blood. This sequence originates from a woman aged 70-85 years with active COVID-19. The chain joins TRBV5-1 to TRBJ1-1, with D hard to call. The CDR3 nucleotides are TGCGCCAGCAGCTTGGAAGAGGTGATAAACACTGAAGCTTTCTTT. Translated: CASSLEEVINTEAFF. Full variable domain (missing parts from reference TRBV5-1 and TRBJ1-1): KAGVTQTPRYLIKTRGQQVTLSCSPISGHRSVSWYQQTPGQGLQFLFEYFSETQRNKGNFPGRFSGRQFSNSRSEMNVSTLELGDSALYLCASSLEEVINTEAFFGQGTRLTVV.